This T cell receptor beta chain was profiled in a study of cytomegalovirus exposure and HLA in healthy donors. PCR used 60 Vbeta primers and 13 Jbeta primers. Only in-frame clones appear in the TCRdb table, and some are missing; sequencing was by immunoSEQ multiplex PCR. The repertoire consists of 150,000 to 200,000 clones, with about 73% occurring once and the leading ten covering less than 15%. This sequence was found in a woman aged 45-65 years in good health and CMV-seropositive. Sequencing used PBMCs.

The CDR3 loop is CASSLPRDRMNQMVKKLFF. The CDR3 bases are TGTGCCAGCAGCTTACCCCGGGACAGGATGAATCAGATGGTGAAAAAACTGTTTTTT. The rearrangement uses TRBV7-9 and TRBJ1-4; 8 nucleotides line up with TRBD1. Trimming removed 2 bases from V and 9 bases from J; junction bases left unmatched: 20. Per the germline V gene, CDR1 is SEHNR and CDR2 is FQNEAQ (reference sequence). This CDR3 is built from 19 residues.